This T cell receptor (beta chain) was sequenced for a study of CD8 T cells in Susac syndrome. As for the study in general: Patients with Susac syndrome were therapy-naive, taking corticosteroids, with some also receiving intravenous immunoglobulin, or taking intravenous immunoglobulin alone at the time their blood was drawn.

About 0.5 to 1 ug RNA was reverse transcribed with random hexamers. TCRdb re-derived calls from the immunoSEQ multiplex PCR reads in MiXCR, one entry per CDR3 protein. The table includes about 140,000 distinct CDR3 sequences, 85% to 95% detected once. The TCR originated in a human donor with Susac syndrome. Sequencing input: CD4+ T cells from PBMCs.

The CDR3 sequence is CASRRRQGSVSPLHF. Written as DNA, the CDR3 is TGTGCCAGCAGGCGCCGGCAGGGCTCGGTCTCACCCCTCCACTTT. The V gene is TRBV28, the J gene TRBJ1-6, with D perhaps TRBD1 (5 bases). This CDR3 is built from 15 residues. Between the trimmed V and J ends, which lost 6 bases and 10 bases, there was a span of 19 bases. CDR1 is MDHEN, CDR2 SYDVKM, per germline. The full variable domain, with the rest looked up from reference TRBV28 and TRBJ1-6, is DVKVTQSSRYLVKRTGEKVFLECVQDMDHENMFWYRQDPGLGLRLIYFSYDVKMKEKGDIPEGYSVSREKKERFSLILESASTNQTSMYLCASRRRQGSVSPLHFGNGTRLTVT.